The following is a T cell receptor (beta chain) sequence with its context. Data came from immunoSEQ multiplex PCR; TCRdb stores just in-frame clones and leaves some out. The table records tens of thousands of clones, 86% of them present only once. This sample was included in a study of blood T cell repertoires in COVID-19. CDR3 length: 14 amino acids. Germline CDR1 reads MNHEY; CDR2 reads SMNVEV (reference sequence). V dropped 4 bases and J dropped 2 bases, with 11 bases sitting between them. Input material: peripheral blood. The chain has TRBV27 and TRBJ1-1; D not resolved. The receptor's source is a man aged 30 to 39 with acute or convalescent COVID-19. CDR3: CASSSLQINTEAFF. CDR3 DNA sequence: TGTGCCAGCAGTTCCCTCCAGATAAACACTGAAGCTTTCTTT.